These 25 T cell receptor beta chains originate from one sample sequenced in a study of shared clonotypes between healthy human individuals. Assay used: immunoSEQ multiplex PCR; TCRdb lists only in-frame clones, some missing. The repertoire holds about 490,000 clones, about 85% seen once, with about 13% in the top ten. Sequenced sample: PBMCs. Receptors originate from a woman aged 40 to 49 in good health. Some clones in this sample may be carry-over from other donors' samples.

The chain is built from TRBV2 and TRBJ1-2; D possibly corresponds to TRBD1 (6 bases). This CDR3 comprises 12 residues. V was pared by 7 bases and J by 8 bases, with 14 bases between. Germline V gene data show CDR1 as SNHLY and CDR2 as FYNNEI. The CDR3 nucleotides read TGTGCCAGCAACCCCGGACAGCGGGGCTACACCTTC. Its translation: CASNPGQRGYTF.

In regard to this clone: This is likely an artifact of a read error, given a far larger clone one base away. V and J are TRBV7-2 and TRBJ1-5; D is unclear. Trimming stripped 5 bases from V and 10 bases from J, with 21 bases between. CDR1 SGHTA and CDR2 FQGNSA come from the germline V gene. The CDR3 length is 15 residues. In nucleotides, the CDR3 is TGTGCCAGCAGCACGGCGGGATTTTCTGGTCATCCCCAGCATTTT. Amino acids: CASSTAGFSGHPQHF.

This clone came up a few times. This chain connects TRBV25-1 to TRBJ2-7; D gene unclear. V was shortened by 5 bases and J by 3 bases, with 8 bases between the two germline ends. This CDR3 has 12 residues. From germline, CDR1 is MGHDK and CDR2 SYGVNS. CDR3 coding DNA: TGTGCCAGCAGTAGAGAGGTCTACGAGCAGTACTTC. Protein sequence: CASSREVYEQYF.

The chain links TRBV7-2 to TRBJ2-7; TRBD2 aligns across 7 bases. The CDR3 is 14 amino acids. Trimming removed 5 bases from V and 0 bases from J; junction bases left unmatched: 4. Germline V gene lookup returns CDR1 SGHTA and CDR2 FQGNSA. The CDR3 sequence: CASSPERDSYEQYF. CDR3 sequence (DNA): TGTGCCAGCAGCCCAGAGCGGGACTCCTACGAGCAGTACTTC.

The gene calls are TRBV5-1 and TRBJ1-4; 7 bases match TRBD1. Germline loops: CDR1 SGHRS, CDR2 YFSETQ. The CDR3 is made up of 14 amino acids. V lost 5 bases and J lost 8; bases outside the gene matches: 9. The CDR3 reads CASRGTGVWEKLFF. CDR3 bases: TGCGCCAGCAGGGGAACAGGGGTTTGGGAAAAACTGTTTTTT.

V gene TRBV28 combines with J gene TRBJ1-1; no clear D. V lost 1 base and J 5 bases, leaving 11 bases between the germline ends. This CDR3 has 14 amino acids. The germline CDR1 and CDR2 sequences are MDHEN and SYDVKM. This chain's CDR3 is CASSLSGHWTEAFF. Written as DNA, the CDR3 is TGTGCCAGCAGTTTATCCGGCCATTGGACTGAAGCTTTCTTT.

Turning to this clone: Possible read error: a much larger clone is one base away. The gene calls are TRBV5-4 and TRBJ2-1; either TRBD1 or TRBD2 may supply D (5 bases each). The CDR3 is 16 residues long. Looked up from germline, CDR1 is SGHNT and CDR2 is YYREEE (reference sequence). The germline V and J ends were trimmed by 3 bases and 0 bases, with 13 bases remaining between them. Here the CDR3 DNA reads TGTGCCAGCAGCTCCGGGACGGCCAGCTCCTACAATGAGCAGTTCTTC. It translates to CASSSGTASSYNEQFF.

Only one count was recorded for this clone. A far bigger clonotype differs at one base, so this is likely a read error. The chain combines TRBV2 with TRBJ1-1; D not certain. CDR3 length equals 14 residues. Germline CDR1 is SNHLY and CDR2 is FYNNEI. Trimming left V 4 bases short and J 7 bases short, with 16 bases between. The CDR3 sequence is CASSGNRDLVEAFF. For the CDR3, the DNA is TGTGCCAGCAGTGGAAATAGGGATTTAGTTGAAGCTTTCTTT.

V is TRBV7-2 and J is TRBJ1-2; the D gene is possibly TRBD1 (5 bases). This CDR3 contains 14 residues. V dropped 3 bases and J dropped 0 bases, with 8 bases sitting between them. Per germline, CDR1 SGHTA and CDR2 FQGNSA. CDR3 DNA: TGTGCCAGCAGCTTCGACAGAGCTAACTATGGCTACACCTTC. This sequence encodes CASSFDRANYGYTF.

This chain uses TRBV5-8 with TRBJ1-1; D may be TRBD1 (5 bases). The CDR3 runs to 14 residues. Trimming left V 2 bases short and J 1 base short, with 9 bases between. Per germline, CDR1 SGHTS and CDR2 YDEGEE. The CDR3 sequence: CASSLIRANTEAFF. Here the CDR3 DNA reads TGTGCCAGCAGCTTAATCAGGGCGAACACTGAAGCTTTCTTT.

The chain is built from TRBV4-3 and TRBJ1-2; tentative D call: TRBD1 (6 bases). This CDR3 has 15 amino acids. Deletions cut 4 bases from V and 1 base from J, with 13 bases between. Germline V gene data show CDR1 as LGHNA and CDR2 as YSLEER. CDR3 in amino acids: CASSLFVQGNYGYTF. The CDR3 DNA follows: TGCGCCAGCAGCCTATTTGTACAGGGTAACTATGGCTACACCTTC.

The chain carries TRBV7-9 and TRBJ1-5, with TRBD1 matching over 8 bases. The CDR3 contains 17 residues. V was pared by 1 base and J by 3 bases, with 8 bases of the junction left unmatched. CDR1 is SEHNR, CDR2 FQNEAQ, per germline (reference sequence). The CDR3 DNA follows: TGTGCCAGCAGCTTAGGACAGGGGATAGGTTACAATCAGCCCCAGCATTTT. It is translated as CASSLGQGIGYNQPQHF.

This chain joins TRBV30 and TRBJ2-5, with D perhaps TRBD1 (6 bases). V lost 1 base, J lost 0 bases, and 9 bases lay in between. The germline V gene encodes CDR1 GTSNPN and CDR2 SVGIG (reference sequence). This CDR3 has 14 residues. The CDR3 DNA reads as TGTGCCTGGAGTGGCGACAGGTACCAAGAGACCCAGTACTTC. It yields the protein CAWSGDRYQETQYF. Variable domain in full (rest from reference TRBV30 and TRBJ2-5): SQTIHQWPATLVQPVGSPLSLECTVEGTSNPNLYWYRQAAGRGLQLLFYSVGIGQISSEVPQNLSASRPQDRQFILSSKKLLLSDSGFYLCAWSGDRYQETQYFGPGTRLLVL.

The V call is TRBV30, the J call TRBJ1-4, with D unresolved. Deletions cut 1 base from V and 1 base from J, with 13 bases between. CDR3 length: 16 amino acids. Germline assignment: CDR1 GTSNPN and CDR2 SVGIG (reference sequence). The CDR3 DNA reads TGTGCCTGGAGTGCACGGTTAATTCAAACTAATGAAAAACTGTTTTTT. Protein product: CAWSARLIQTNEKLFF.

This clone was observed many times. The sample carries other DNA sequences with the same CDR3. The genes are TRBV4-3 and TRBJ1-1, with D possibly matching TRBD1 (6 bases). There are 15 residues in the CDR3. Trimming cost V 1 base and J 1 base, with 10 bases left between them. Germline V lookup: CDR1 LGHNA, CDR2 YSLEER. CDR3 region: CASSQGRQENTEAFF. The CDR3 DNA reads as TGCGCCAGCAGCCAAGGGAGACAGGAGAACACTGAAGCTTTCTTT.

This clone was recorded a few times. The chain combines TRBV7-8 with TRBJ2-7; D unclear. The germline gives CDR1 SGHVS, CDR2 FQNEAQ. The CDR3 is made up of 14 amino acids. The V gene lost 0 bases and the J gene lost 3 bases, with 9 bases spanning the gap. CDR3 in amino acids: CASSLARTGYEQYF. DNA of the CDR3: TGTGCCAGCAGCTTAGCGCGAACGGGCTACGAGCAGTACTTC.

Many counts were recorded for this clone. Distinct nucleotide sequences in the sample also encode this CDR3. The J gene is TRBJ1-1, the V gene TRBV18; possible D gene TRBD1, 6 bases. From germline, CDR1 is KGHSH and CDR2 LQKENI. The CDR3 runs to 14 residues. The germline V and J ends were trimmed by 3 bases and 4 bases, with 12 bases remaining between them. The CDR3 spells CASSPLTGITEAFF. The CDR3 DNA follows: TGTGCCAGCTCACCGCTCACAGGGATCACTGAAGCTTTCTTT.

This CDR3 is CASSGGYGYTF. The CDR3 bases are TGTGCCAGCAGTGGAGGGTATGGCTACACCTTC. This chain joins TRBV6-5 and TRBJ1-2, with no clear D. CDR1 is MNHEY and CDR2 is SVGAGI in the germline V gene. The CDR3 totals 11 residues. Between the trimmed V and J ends, which lost 5 bases and 5 bases, there was a span of 6 bases.

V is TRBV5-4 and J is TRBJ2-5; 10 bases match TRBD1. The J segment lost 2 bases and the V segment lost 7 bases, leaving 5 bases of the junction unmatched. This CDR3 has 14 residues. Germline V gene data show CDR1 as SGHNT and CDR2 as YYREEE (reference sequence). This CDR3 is CASSGTGDQETQYF. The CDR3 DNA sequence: TGTGCCAGCTCGGGGACAGGGGATCAAGAGACCCAGTACTTC. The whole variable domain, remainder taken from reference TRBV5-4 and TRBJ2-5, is ETGVTQSPTHLIKTRGQQVTLRCSSQSGHNTVSWYQQALGQGPQFIFQYYREEENGRGNFPPRFSGLQFPNYSSELNVNALELDDSALYLCASSGTGDQETQYFGPGTRLLVL.

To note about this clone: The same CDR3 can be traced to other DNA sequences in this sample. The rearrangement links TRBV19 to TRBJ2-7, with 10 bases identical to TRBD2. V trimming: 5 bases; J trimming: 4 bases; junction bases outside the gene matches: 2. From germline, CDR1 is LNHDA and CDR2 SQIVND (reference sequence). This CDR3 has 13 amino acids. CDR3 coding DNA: TGTGCCAGTAGTTGGACTAGCGGTTACGAGCAGTACTTC. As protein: CASSWTSGYEQYF.

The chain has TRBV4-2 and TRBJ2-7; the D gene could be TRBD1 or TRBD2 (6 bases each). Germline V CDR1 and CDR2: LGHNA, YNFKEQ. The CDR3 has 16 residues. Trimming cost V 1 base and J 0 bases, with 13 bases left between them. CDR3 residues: CASSQGLGGRSYEQYF. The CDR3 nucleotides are TGTGCCAGCAGCCAAGGTTTGGGGGGCCGCTCCTACGAGCAGTACTTC.

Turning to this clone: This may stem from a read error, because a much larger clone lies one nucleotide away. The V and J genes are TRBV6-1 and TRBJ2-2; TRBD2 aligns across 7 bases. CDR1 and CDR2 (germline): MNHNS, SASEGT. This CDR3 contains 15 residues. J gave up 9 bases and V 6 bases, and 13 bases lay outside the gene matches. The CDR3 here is CASRTPGLHAWELFF. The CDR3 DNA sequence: TGTGCCAGCAGGACCCCGGGACTACACGCCTGGGAGCTGTTTTTT.

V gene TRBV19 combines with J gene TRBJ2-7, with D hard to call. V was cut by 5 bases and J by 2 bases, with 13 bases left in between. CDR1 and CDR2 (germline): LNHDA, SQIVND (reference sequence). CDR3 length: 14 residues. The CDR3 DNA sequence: TGTGCCAGTAGTCCGAACGACATTACCTACGAGCAGTACTTC. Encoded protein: CASSPNDITYEQYF.

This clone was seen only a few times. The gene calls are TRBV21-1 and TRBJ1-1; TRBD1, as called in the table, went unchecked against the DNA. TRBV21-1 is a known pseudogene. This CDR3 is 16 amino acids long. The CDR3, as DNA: TGTGCCAGCAGCAGAAGGACAGGGACGGGGGGCACTGAAGCTTTCTTT. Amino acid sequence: CASSRRTGTGGTEAFF.

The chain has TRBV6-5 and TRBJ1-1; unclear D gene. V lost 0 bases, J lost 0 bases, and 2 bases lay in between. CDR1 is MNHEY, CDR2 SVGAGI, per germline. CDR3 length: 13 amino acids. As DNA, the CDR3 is TGTGCCAGCAGTTACTCGATGAACACTGAAGCTTTCTTT. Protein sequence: CASSYSMNTEAFF.